The 6 T cell receptor beta chains presented below share a single source sample, sequenced in a study of blood T cell repertoires in COVID-19. TCRdb's table, derived via immunoSEQ multiplex PCR, lists solely in-frame clones and lacks some. Among around 230,000 clones listed, around 78% were seen once. Material: peripheral blood. The receptors originated from a woman in her 70s with active or convalescent COVID-19.

The chain couples TRBV19 to TRBJ1-5; D possibly corresponds to TRBD1 (5 bases). Trimming took off 8 bases at V and 0 bases at J, with 11 bases between the two ends. This CDR3 region has 14 residues. The germline V gene encodes CDR1 LNHDA and CDR2 SQIVND (reference sequence). This CDR3 is CASQTDFSNQPQHF. CDR3 DNA sequence: TGTGCCAGTCAGACAGATTTTAGCAATCAGCCCCAGCATTTT.

The chain recombines TRBV3-1 (or the pseudogene TRBV3-2) with TRBJ2-1; TRBD2 matches 10 bases. The V gene end was trimmed by 2 bases and the J gene end by 8 bases; junction bases not matched to a gene: 9. The CDR3 is 16 residues long. CDR1 LGHDT and CDR2 YNNKEL come from the germline V gene (reference sequence). CDR3 bases: TGTGCCAGCAGCCAACGGCGCCTAGCGGGAGTAGATGAGCAGTTCTTC. It codes for CASSQRRLAGVDEQFF.

V usage is TRBV11-1 and J usage is TRBJ1-3; D possibly corresponds to TRBD1 (5 bases). CDR3 length: 16 residues. CDR1 is SGHAT and CDR2 is FQDESV in the germline V gene (reference sequence). V was cut by 3 bases and J by 0 bases, with 12 bases left in between. The CDR3 region is CASSFSGTASGNTIYF. CDR3 sequence (DNA): TGTGCCAGCAGCTTCAGCGGGACCGCCTCTGGAAACACCATATATTTT.

The table lists this clone with a few counts. The chain employs TRBV5-6 and TRBJ2-5; unclear D gene. The CDR3 covers 13 residues. The V end lost 4 bases, the J end lost 1 base, and 8 bases lay between the germline ends. CDR1 is SGHDT and CDR2 is YYEEEE in the germline V gene. CDR3 coding DNA: TGTGCCAGCAGCCTTTTCCCCCAAGAGACCCAGTACTTC. The encoded protein is CASSLFPQETQYF.

The V gene is TRBV7-3, the J gene TRBJ1-1, with D unclear. V lost 5 bases to trimming and J lost 0 bases, with 16 bases between them. From germline, CDR1 is SGHTA and CDR2 FQGTGA. There are 16 residues in the CDR3. CDR3 nucleotide sequence: TGTGCCAGCAGCCAACATATGCTTATCATGAACACTGAAGCTTTCTTT. As protein: CASSQHMLIMNTEAFF.

J is TRBJ2-5 and V is TRBV7-2; tentatively, D is TRBD2 (6 bases). Trimming stripped 2 bases from V and 5 bases from J, with 15 bases between. CDR1 is SGHTA, CDR2 FQGNSA, per germline. The CDR3 spans 15 residues. Here the CDR3 reads CASSLYGGEWETQYF. In DNA, the CDR3 is TGTGCCAGCAGCTTATACGGCGGGGAATGGGAGACCCAGTACTTC.